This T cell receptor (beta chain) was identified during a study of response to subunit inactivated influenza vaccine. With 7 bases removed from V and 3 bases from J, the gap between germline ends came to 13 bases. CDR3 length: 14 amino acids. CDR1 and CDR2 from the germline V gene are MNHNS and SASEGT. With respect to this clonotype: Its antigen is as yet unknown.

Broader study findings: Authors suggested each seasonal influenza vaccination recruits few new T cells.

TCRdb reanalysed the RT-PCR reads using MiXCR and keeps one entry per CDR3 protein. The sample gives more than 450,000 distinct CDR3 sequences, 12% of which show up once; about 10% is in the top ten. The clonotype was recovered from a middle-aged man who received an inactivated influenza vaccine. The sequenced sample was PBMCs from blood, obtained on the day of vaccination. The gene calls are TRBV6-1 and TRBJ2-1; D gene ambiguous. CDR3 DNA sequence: TGTGCCAGCACCAAGTCAGGATACTACAATGAGCAGTTCTTC. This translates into CASTKSGYYNEQFF.